One and the same sample provided the 29 T cell receptor beta chains below, sequenced in a study of glioma-infiltrating T cells. TCR alpha and beta CDR3 regions were amplified from RNA using iRepertoire nested multiplex PCR. TCRdb re-derived calls from the multiplex PCR reads in MiXCR, one entry per CDR3 protein. The table has around 190,000 distinct CDR3 sequences, 43% seen once. The specimen sequenced was glioma tissue, nonneoplastic brain tissue, or PBMCs (not recorded which). All receptors come from a human donor with low-grade glioma or glioblastoma, undergoing nonglioma brain surgery, or in good health (not recorded which).

This clonotype showed up many times. The chain is built from TRBV28 and TRBJ2-1; D is ambiguous. The CDR3 spans 13 residues. In germline, CDR1 is MDHEN, CDR2 SYDVKM. V lost 6 bases and J lost 7, with 13 bases in between. For the CDR3, the DNA is TGTGCCAGCAGACCCGCAGCCTGGAATGAGCAGTTCTTC. The encoded protein is CASRPAAWNEQFF.

J is TRBJ2-1 and V is TRBV27, with D perhaps given as TRBD1 or TRBD2 (5 bases each). The V end lost 6 bases, the J end lost 10 bases, and 19 bases lay between the germline ends. This CDR3 has 14 residues. Looked up from germline, CDR1 is MNHEY and CDR2 is SMNVEV (reference sequence). CDR3 bases: TGTGCCAGCAGCCCCCGGGGTGTGGGGGACGAGCAGTTCTTC. This gives the protein CASSPRGVGDEQFF.

This clonotype was seen a handful of times. A read error may explain this, as a much larger clone is one base away. The chain uses TRBV18 and TRBJ1-2; D ambiguous. The germline V gene has CDR1 KGHSH and CDR2 LQKENI. The ends were cut back, 8 bases at V and 3 bases at J, with 13 bases in the middle. The CDR3 is made up of 13 amino acids. The CDR3 protein is CASPATADYGYTF. DNA for the CDR3: TGTGCCAGCCCAGCTACAGCGGACTATGGCTACACCTTC.

This clonotype has at least ten counts. This chain connects TRBV15 to TRBJ2-7; TRBD1 aligns across 9 bases. J was trimmed by 6 bases and V by 7 bases; bases with no gene match: 7. The CDR3 runs 13 residues. Germline CDR1 LNHNV, CDR2 YYDKDF (reference sequence). The CDR3 DNA is TGTGCCACCACCCAGGACAGGGGTCGCGAGCAGTACTTC. Translation: CATTQDRGREQYF.

Worth noting for this clonotype: One base away lies a much larger clone, so this may be a sequencing read error. The chain carries TRBV20-1 and TRBJ2-7; D perhaps matches TRBD2 (6 bases). Germline lookup yields CDR1 DFQATT and CDR2 SNEGSKA (reference sequence). Trimming took 6 bases from V and 1 from J, leaving 13 bases between them. The CDR3 runs 13 residues. CDR3 sequence: CSADSGLSYEQYF. CDR3 DNA: TGCAGTGCCGACAGTGGACTATCCTACGAGCAGTACTTC.

A word on this clonotype: A clone one base away is much larger, so this may be a read error. The V gene is TRBV3-1, the J gene TRBJ1-1; 11 positions agree with TRBD1. The J segment lost 10 bases and the V segment lost 1 base, leaving 8 bases of the junction unmatched. Looked up from germline, CDR1 is LGHDT and CDR2 is YNNKEL (reference sequence). The CDR3 has 15 residues. Here the CDR3 reads CASSQAGQGVSGAFF. The CDR3 nucleotides are TGTGCCAGCAGCCAAGCGGGACAGGGGGTGTCTGGAGCTTTCTTT.

This clonotype was observed at least ten times. The rearrangement uses TRBV7-8 and TRBJ2-1, with 11 bases matching TRBD2. Germline V gene lookup returns CDR1 SGHVS and CDR2 FQNEAQ. After removal of 5 bases from V and 6 bases from J, the junction contained 6 bases not matched to a gene. CDR3 length: 15 amino acids. The chain's CDR3 is CASSMTSGNFNEQFF. As DNA, the CDR3 is TGTGCCAGCAGCATGACTAGCGGGAACTTCAATGAGCAGTTCTTC.

This clonotype was detected ten times or more. The chain uses TRBV27 and TRBJ2-5; no definite D call. Between the trimmed V and J ends, which lost 0 bases and 4 bases, there was a span of 9 bases. Per germline, CDR1 MNHEY and CDR2 SMNVEV (reference sequence). The CDR3 runs 14 residues. Written as DNA, the CDR3 is TGTGCCAGCAGTTTATCTTCGGGCCGAGAGACCCAGTACTTC. This translates into CASSLSSGRETQYF.

This clonotype was detected many times. This rearrangement joins TRBV27 to TRBJ1-5; TRBD1 aligns across 8 bases. V trimming: 6 bases; J trimming: 0 bases; junction bases outside the gene matches: 16. Germline V gives CDR1 MNHEY, CDR2 SMNVEV (reference sequence). The CDR3 length is 19 residues. CDR3 sequence reads: CASSPRIRTGRNSNQPQHF. The CDR3, as DNA: TGTGCCAGCAGCCCTCGTATCCGGACAGGGCGGAATAGCAATCAGCCCCAGCATTTT.

Ten or more counts support this clonotype. This sequence joins TRBV7-6 and TRBJ2-2, with 9 bases fitting TRBD2. Germline V gives CDR1 SGHVS, CDR2 FNYEAQ. The J segment lost 6 bases and the V segment lost 4 bases, leaving 6 bases of the junction unmatched. The CDR3 runs to 15 residues. CDR3 DNA sequence: TGTGCCAGCAGCTCTAGCGGGAATGTCGCCGGGGAGCTGTTTTTT. Translating it yields CASSSSGNVAGELFF. Filled out from reference TRBV7-6 and TRBJ2-2, the complete variable domain reads GAGVSQSPRYKVTKRGQDVALRCDPISGHVSLYWYRQALGQGPEFLTYFNYEAQQDKSGLPNDRFSAERPEGSISTLTIQRTEQRDSAMYRCASSSSGNVAGELFFGEGSRLTVL.

This clonotype was counted at least ten times. The rearrangement joins TRBV20-1 to TRBJ2-7; the D gene is possibly TRBD2 (5 bases). V was shortened by 0 bases and J by 2 bases, with 14 bases between the two germline ends. CDR3 length: 15 residues. Germline V CDR1 and CDR2: DFQATT, SNEGSKA (reference sequence). This CDR3 is CSARDLSGRTYEQYF. The CDR3 nucleotides are TGCAGTGCTAGAGATCTCAGCGGAAGAACCTACGAGCAGTACTTC.

V gene TRBV5-6 combines with J gene TRBJ2-3, with D possibly matching TRBD1 (7 bases). The CDR3 covers 15 residues. Per the germline V gene, CDR1 is SGHDT and CDR2 is YYEEEE. V was pared by 0 bases and J by 5 bases, with 13 bases between. The CDR3 bases are TGTGCCAGCAGCTTGGGACAGGGAGGTCAAGATACGCAGTATTTT. Translated, it gives CASSLGQGGQDTQYF.

The V gene is TRBV4-1, the J gene TRBJ2-7, with TRBD2 matching 13 bases. CDR3 size: 16 residues. CDR1 is MGHRA and CDR2 is YSYEKL in the germline V gene. V lost 6 bases and J lost 3; bases outside the gene matches: 8. The CDR3 sequence: CASSLLLAGGFYEQYF. DNA for the CDR3: TGCGCCAGCAGTCTGTTACTAGCGGGAGGGTTCTACGAGCAGTACTTC.

Turning to this clonotype: One junction end does not reproduce the germline sequence, and a read error may be involved. The chain combines TRBV6-2 or TRBV6-3 with TRBJ2-3, with no clear D. Germline V gene data show CDR1 as MNHEY and CDR2 as SVGEGT. The CDR3 has 13 amino acids. CDR3 residues: CASSPGFTDTKYF. The CDR3 DNA sequence: TGTGCCAGCAGCCCCGGGTTCACAGATACGAAGTATTTT.

This clonotype occurred many times. The rearrangement links TRBV20-1 to TRBJ2-1; possibly TRBD2 for D (7 bases). Between the trimmed V and J ends, which lost 2 bases and 9 bases, there was a span of 14 bases. The CDR3 is made up of 13 amino acids. The germline V gene encodes CDR1 DFQATT and CDR2 SNEGSKA (reference sequence). Written as DNA, the CDR3 is TGCAGTGCTAGATGGGGGGGGGCGGGTGAGCAGTTCTTC. Its protein product is CSARWGGAGEQFF.

This clonotype occurred once. Possible read error: a much larger clone is one base away. V usage is TRBV20-1 and J usage is TRBJ2-7; D not certain. CDR3 length: 13 amino acids. With 2 bases removed from V and 7 bases from J, the gap between germline ends came to 15 bases. Germline CDR1 is DFQATT and CDR2 is SNEGSKA (reference sequence). The CDR3 spells CSARSAFWDEQYF. The CDR3 DNA sequence: TGCAGTGCTAGATCAGCGTTTTGGGATGAGCAGTACTTC.

This clonotype has a count of ten or more. This chain joins TRBV6-1 and TRBJ1-1; weak D call: TRBD1 (5 bases). The CDR3 totals 14 residues. V lost 3 bases and J 9 bases, leaving 17 bases between the germline ends. The germline gives CDR1 MNHNS, CDR2 SASEGT. The chain's CDR3 is CASSEPTGFVKAFF. As DNA, the CDR3 is TGTGCCAGCAGTGAGCCTACAGGATTCGTCAAAGCTTTCTTT.

CDR3: CASSSYRGRSLAGSYEQYF. CDR3 sequence (DNA): TGTGCCAGCAGTTCCTACAGGGGGCGGAGTCTAGCGGGGTCCTACGAGCAGTACTTC. The chain couples TRBV27 to TRBJ2-7, with D perhaps TRBD1 or TRBD2 (9 bases each). The CDR3 runs 19 residues. Deletions cut 4 bases from V and 1 base from J, with 26 bases between. Germline V gene data show CDR1 as MNHEY and CDR2 as SMNVEV (reference sequence).

As regards this clonotype: It may be a read error: a sequence one base away is much more abundant. The V call is TRBV24-1, the J call TRBJ2-3; 11 positions match TRBD2. Germline lookup yields CDR1 KGHDR and CDR2 SFDVKD. This CDR3 comprises 13 residues. The CDR3: CATGLAGPDTKYF. CDR3 nucleotides: TGTGCCACCGGACTAGCGGGCCCAGATACGAAGTATTTT.

This clonotype was picked up many times. J is TRBJ2-7 and V is TRBV20-1; the D gene is possibly TRBD1 (6 bases). Germline assignment: CDR1 DFQATT and CDR2 SNEGSKA (reference sequence). The CDR3 consists of 15 residues. V lost 2 bases, J lost 6 bases, and 20 bases lay in between. The CDR3: CSARTLGAEATEQYF. For the CDR3, the DNA is TGCAGTGCTAGAACCCTGGGGGCGGAAGCAACCGAGCAGTACTTC.

This rearrangement joins TRBV29-1 to TRBJ2-1; 7 positions match TRBD2. V was pared by 5 bases and J by 7 bases, with 11 bases of the junction left unmatched. Germline V gene sequence: CDR1 SQVTM, CDR2 ANQGSEA. The CDR3 covers 14 residues. CDR3 in amino acids: CSVPRERSRNEQFF. CDR3 DNA sequence: TGCAGCGTTCCGCGGGAGCGGTCGAGGAATGAGCAGTTCTTC.

This chain links TRBV19 with TRBJ1-1, with 9 bases aligning to TRBD1. CDR3 length equals 16 residues. Germline CDR1 and CDR2: LNHDA and SQIVND (reference sequence). The V segment lost 9 bases and the J segment 0 bases; nucleotides outside the gene matches: 11. The CDR3 region has the DNA TGTGCCAGCCACTCAATCGGACAGGGGATGAACACTGAAGCTTTCTTT. As protein: CASHSIGQGMNTEAFF.

This clonotype was found many times. This rearrangement joins TRBV20-1 to TRBJ2-7; 8 nucleotides agree with TRBD2. This CDR3 contains 15 residues. V shed 1 base and J 2 bases; nucleotides not matched to a gene: 7. Per germline, CDR1 DFQATT and CDR2 SNEGSKA (reference sequence). CDR3 region: CSARGAGASPYEQYF. The CDR3 bases are TGCAGTGCTAGAGGAGCGGGGGCCTCACCCTACGAGCAGTACTTC.

As to this clonotype: A much bigger clone sits one base away, suggesting this may be a read error. The rearrangement uses TRBV28 and TRBJ2-3, with a weak D call TRBD2 (5 bases). Trimming removed 5 bases at V and 10 bases at J, with 19 bases between. From germline, CDR1 is MDHEN and CDR2 SYDVKM. CDR3 length equals 14 residues. The CDR3 loop reads CASSVYGNLNAQYF. CDR3 bases: TGTGCCAGCAGTGTCTACGGGAACTTAAATGCGCAGTATTTT. Full variable domain (outside the CDR3, taken from reference TRBV28 and TRBJ2-3): DVKVTQSSRYLVKRTGEKVFLECVQDMDHENMFWYRQDPGLGLRLIYFSYDVKMKEKGDIPEGYSVSREKKERFSLILESASTNQTSMYLCASSVYGNLNAQYFGPGTRLTVL.

V usage is TRBV12-3 or TRBV12-4 and J usage is TRBJ2-1; TRBD2 matches at 16 bases. This CDR3 has 14 amino acids. The J segment lost 14 bases and the V segment lost 5 bases, leaving 6 bases of the junction unmatched. CDR3 sequence reads: CASSPGTSGRVKFF. The CDR3 coding sequence is TGTGCCAGCAGTCCAGGGACTAGCGGGAGGGTTAAGTTCTTC.

This clonotype came up many times. The chain links TRBV20-1 to TRBJ1-1; D unresolved. The CDR3 is made up of 15 amino acids. Germline V gene data show CDR1 as DFQATT and CDR2 as SNEGSKA (reference sequence). The germline V and J ends were trimmed by 0 bases and 1 base, with 12 bases remaining between them. Here the CDR3 DNA reads TGCAGTGCTAGAGATGGCGGGGTTTGGAACACTGAAGCTTTCTTT. Amino acid sequence: CSARDGGVWNTEAFF.

To note about this clonotype: A much larger clone lies one base from this, so it may be a read error. The rearrangement links TRBV28 to TRBJ2-3; 7 bases are shared with TRBD2. Trimming removed 8 bases from V and 5 bases from J; junction bases left unmatched: 7. Germline CDR1 is MDHEN and CDR2 is SYDVKM. The CDR3 contains 13 residues. CDR3 residues: CASLSGSRDTQYF. CDR3 coding DNA: TGTGCCAGCCTTAGCGGGTCCAGAGATACGCAGTATTTT.

This clonotype came up many times. This chain connects TRBV7-2 to TRBJ1-6, with a possible D match to TRBD1 (5 bases). The length of the CDR3 is 14 residues. The V and J ends lost 4 bases and 7 bases respectively, with 11 bases between them. Germline CDR1 SGHTA, CDR2 FQGNSA. The CDR3: CASSSSGANSPLHF. The DNA for the CDR3 is TGTGCCAGCAGCTCGTCCGGGGCAAATTCACCCCTCCACTTT.

This clonotype was seen a single time. Germline is not matched at one junction end, which may reflect a read error. The chain uses TRBV28 and TRBJ1-1; D is undetermined. The CDR3 has 11 residues. Germline lookup yields CDR1 MDHEN and CDR2 SYDVKM. The CDR3, as DNA: TGTGCAAGCAGTTTGGAAGGTGAAGCTTTCTTT. Protein sequence: CASSLEGEAFF. The complete variable domain, with remaining parts taken from reference TRBV28 and TRBJ1-1, reads DVKVTQSSRYLVKRTGEKVFLECVQDMDHENMFWYRQDPGLGLRLIYFSYDVKMKEKGDIPEGYSVSREKKERFSLILESASTNQTSMYLCASSLEGEAFFGQGTRLTVV.